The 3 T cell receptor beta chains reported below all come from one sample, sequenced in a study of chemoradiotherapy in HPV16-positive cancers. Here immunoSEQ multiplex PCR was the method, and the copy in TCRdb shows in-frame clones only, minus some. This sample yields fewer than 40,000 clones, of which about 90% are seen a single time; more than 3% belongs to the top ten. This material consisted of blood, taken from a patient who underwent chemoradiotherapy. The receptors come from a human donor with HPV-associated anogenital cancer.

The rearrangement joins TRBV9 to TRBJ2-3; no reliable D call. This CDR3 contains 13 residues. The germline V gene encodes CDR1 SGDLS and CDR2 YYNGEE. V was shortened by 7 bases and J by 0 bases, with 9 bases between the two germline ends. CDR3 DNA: TGTGCCAGCGCGGATTCTAGCACAGATACGCAGTATTTT. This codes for CASADSSTDTQYF.

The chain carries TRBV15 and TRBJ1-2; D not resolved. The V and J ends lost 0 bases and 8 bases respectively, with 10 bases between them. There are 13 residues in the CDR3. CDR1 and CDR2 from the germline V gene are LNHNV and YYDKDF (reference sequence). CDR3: CATSRDRIVGYTF. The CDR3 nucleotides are TGTGCCACCAGCAGAGATCGAATAGTAGGCTACACCTTC.

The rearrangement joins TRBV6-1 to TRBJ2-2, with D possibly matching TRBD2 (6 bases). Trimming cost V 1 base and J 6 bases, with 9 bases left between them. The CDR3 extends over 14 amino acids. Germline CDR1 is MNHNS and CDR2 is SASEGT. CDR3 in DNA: TGTGCCAGCAGTGAAGTATGGGAGGCCGGGGAGCTGTTTTTT. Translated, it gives CASSEVWEAGELFF.